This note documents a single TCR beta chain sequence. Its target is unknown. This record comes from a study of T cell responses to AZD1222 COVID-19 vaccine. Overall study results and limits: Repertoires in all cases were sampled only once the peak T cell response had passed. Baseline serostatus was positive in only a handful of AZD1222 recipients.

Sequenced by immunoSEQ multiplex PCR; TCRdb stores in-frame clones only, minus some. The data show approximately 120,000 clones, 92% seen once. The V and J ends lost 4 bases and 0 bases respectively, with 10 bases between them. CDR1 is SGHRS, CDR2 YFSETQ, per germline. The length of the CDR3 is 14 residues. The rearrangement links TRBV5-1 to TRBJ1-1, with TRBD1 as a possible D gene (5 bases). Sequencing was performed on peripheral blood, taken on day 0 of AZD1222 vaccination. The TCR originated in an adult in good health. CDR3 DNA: TGCGCCAGCAGCATTGGGACCATGAACACTGAAGCTTTCTTT. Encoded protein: CASSIGTMNTEAFF.